The 7 T cell receptor beta chains listed next were all sequenced from one sample in a study of OX40 agonist ivuxolimab in advanced cancers. Measured with immunoSEQ multiplex PCR; TCRdb has only the in-frame clones, and not every one. The sample yields 65,000 or so clones, around nine tenths seen once. The specimen was CD4+ or CD8+ T cells sorted from blood, collected in a trial of the OX40 agonist ivuxolimab. Receptor source: an adult with an advanced solid tumor such as melanoma, head and neck, liver or kidney cancer.

The rearrangement joins TRBV6-1 to TRBJ2-1, with D perhaps given as TRBD1 or TRBD2 (5 bases each). In germline, CDR1 is MNHNS, CDR2 SASEGT. The CDR3 covers 14 residues. The germline V and J ends were trimmed by 2 bases and 8 bases, with 13 bases remaining between them. CDR3 DNA sequence: TGTGCCAGCAGTGAACGGTTTCGAGGGGATGAGCAGTTCTTC. As protein: CASSERFRGDEQFF.

This clone was observed a few times. The V call is TRBV2, the J call TRBJ1-2; D uncertain. The length of the CDR3 is 12 residues. The germline gives CDR1 SNHLY, CDR2 FYNNEI. V was cut by 8 bases and J by 2 bases, with 9 bases left in between. DNA of the CDR3: TGTGCCAGCTCACAGAGAAACTATGGCTACACCTTC. Its translation: CASSQRNYGYTF.

The chain joins TRBV19 to TRBJ1-2; unclear D gene. Germline CDR1 LNHDA, CDR2 SQIVND (reference sequence). Trimming removed 3 bases at V and 0 bases at J, with 11 bases between. CDR3 size: 15 residues. CDR3 protein: CASSIGTDPNYGYTF. The CDR3 DNA reads TGTGCCAGTAGTATTGGTACAGATCCTAACTATGGCTACACCTTC. Full variable domain (outside the CDR3, taken from reference TRBV19 and TRBJ1-2): DGGITQSPKYLFRKEGQNVTLSCEQNLNHDAMYWYRQDPGQGLRLIYYSQIVNDFQKGDIAEGYSVSREKKESFPLTVTSAQKNPTAFYLCASSIGTDPNYGYTFGSGTRLTVV.

This chain connects TRBV6-1 to TRBJ1-3; no definite D call. CDR3 length: 15 residues. V shed 6 bases and J shed 3 bases, with 15 bases lying between them. Per the germline V gene, CDR1 is MNHNS and CDR2 is SASEGT. The CDR3, as DNA: TGTGCCAGCAGAAACACCGGAACTGGTGGAAACACCATATATTTT. It encodes CASRNTGTGGNTIYF.

The gene calls are TRBV7-3 and TRBJ2-1; 11 bases line up with TRBD2. From germline, CDR1 is SGHTA and CDR2 FQGTGA. Losses at the gene ends were 4 bases for V and 3 bases for J; bases not matched to a gene: 2. The CDR3 covers 15 residues. This chain's CDR3 is CASSSSGRNYNEQFF. In DNA, the CDR3 is TGTGCCAGCAGCTCTAGCGGGAGGAACTACAATGAGCAGTTCTTC. Supplemented by reference TRBV7-3 and TRBJ2-1, the full variable domain reads GAGVSQTPSNKVTEKGKYVELRCDPISGHTALYWYRQSLGQGPEFLIYFQGTGAADDSGLPNDRFFAVRPEGSVSTLKIQRTERGDSAVYLCASSSSGRNYNEQFFGPGTRLTVL.

This clone was seen only a few times. The CDR3 region has the DNA TGTGCCAGCAGACCTCCGGGACCCCTCGGAAATGAGCAGTTCTTC. Amino acid sequence: CASRPPGPLGNEQFF. V and J are TRBV11-2 and TRBJ2-1; the D call may be TRBD1 or TRBD2 (5 bases each). Looked up from germline, CDR1 is SGHAT and CDR2 is FQNNGV. This CDR3 is built from 15 residues. V lost 6 bases and J lost 7, with 19 bases in between.

J is TRBJ2-1 and V is TRBV30, with D perhaps matching TRBD1 (7 bases). This CDR3 spans 13 amino acids. Germline loops: CDR1 GTSNPN, CDR2 SVGIG (reference sequence). Trimming removed 7 bases at V and 1 base at J, with 11 bases between. In DNA form, the CDR3 reads TGTGCCTCAGGGGGGCGGTCCTACAATGAGCAGTTCTTC. The encoded protein is CASGGRSYNEQFF.